The 12 T cell receptor beta chains listed next were all sequenced from one sample in a study of OX40 agonist ivuxolimab in advanced cancers. Only in-frame clones appear in the TCRdb table, and some are missing; sequencing was by immunoSEQ multiplex PCR. The sample shows roughly 55,000 clones, more than 75% of them seen only once. Material: CD4+ or CD8+ T cells sorted from blood, obtained in a trial of the OX40 agonist ivuxolimab. Receptor source: an adult with an advanced solid tumor such as melanoma, head and neck, liver or kidney cancer.

The chain combines TRBV6-5 with TRBJ1-3; D not resolved. V dropped 7 bases and J dropped 3 bases, with 13 bases sitting between them. The germline gives CDR1 MNHEY, CDR2 SVGAGI. This CDR3 has 14 amino acids. CDR3 nucleotide sequence: TGTGCCAGCACCAACGGTGGGGATGGAAACACCATATATTTT. Translation gives CASTNGGDGNTIYF.

The V call is TRBV29-1, the J call TRBJ1-5, with D unclear. V lost 4 bases and J lost 6, with 13 bases in between. Germline CDR1 and CDR2: SQVTM and ANQGSEA. This CDR3 has 13 amino acids. The CDR3 is CSVAGGFSQPQHF. DNA for the CDR3: TGCAGCGTTGCTGGTGGATTTAGTCAGCCCCAGCATTTT.

There are a few counts of this clone. The chain combines TRBV7-6 with TRBJ2-7; 7 nucleotides agree with TRBD2. Trimming removed 5 bases from V and 5 bases from J; junction bases left unmatched: 12. The CDR3 is made up of 15 amino acids. The germline gives CDR1 SGHVS, CDR2 FNYEAQ. This CDR3 is CASSQGGGGINEQYF. Written as DNA, the CDR3 is TGTGCCAGCAGCCAAGGTGGCGGGGGAATCAACGAGCAGTACTTC.

V is TRBV25-1 and J is TRBJ2-5, with unresolved D. The CDR3 is made up of 11 amino acids. Trimming pared 7 bases from V and 5 bases from J, leaving 8 bases between. In germline, CDR1 is MGHDK, CDR2 SYGVNS. The CDR3 DNA sequence: TGTGCCAGCATAGGTGTCGAGACCCAGTACTTC. It encodes CASIGVETQYF.

The chain is built from TRBV18 and TRBJ1-2, with a tentative D call TRBD1 (6 bases). The V and J ends lost 1 base and 9 bases respectively, with 9 bases between them. Germline V gives CDR1 KGHSH, CDR2 LQKENI. The CDR3 totals 12 residues. CDR3 amino acids: CASSPRQGSYTF. The DNA of the CDR3 is TGTGCCAGCTCACCACGGCAGGGGAGCTACACCTTC.

V is TRBV5-8 and J is TRBJ2-5; D might be TRBD1 (5 bases). Looked up from germline, CDR1 is SGHTS and CDR2 is YDEGEE. The ends were cut back, 0 bases at V and 5 bases at J, with 14 bases in the middle. This CDR3 is built from 15 residues. The CDR3 reads CASSLAGHLKETQYF. For the CDR3, the DNA is TGTGCCAGCAGCTTGGCTGGACACCTAAAGGAGACCCAGTACTTC.

CDR3 loop: CASGQAYEQYF. Written as DNA, the CDR3 is TGTGCCAGCGGGCAGGCCTACGAGCAGTACTTC. The J gene is TRBJ2-7, the V gene TRBV6-1; D ambiguous. Germline assignment: CDR1 MNHNS and CDR2 SASEGT. Trimming pared 8 bases from V and 2 bases from J, leaving 7 bases between. The CDR3 sequence is 11 residues long.

This clone was found once. V and J are TRBV9 and TRBJ1-2; TRBD1 agrees at 9 bases. Germline V CDR1 and CDR2: SGDLS, YYNGEE. The CDR3 consists of 15 residues. After removal of 3 bases from V and 7 bases from J, the junction contained 10 bases not matched to a gene. CDR3 DNA sequence: TGTGCCAGCAGCGCCCTACAGGGGGCGATAGGTGGCTACACCTTC. It codes for CASSALQGAIGGYTF.

The chain carries TRBV6-6 and TRBJ2-5, with 7 bases lining up with TRBD2. CDR3 size: 14 residues. The germline gives CDR1 MNHNY, CDR2 SVGAGI (reference sequence). The V and J ends lost 5 bases and 1 base, in that order; junction bases with no gene match: 4. DNA of the CDR3: TGTGCCAGCAGTCTGGGGGGGATCCAAGAGACCCAGTACTTC. Protein sequence: CASSLGGIQETQYF.

This clone was seen a single time. The chain joins TRBV5-4 to TRBJ1-4; maybe TRBD1 (5 bases). CDR1 is SGHNT and CDR2 is YYREEE in the germline V gene (reference sequence). The ends were cut back, 6 bases at V and 1 base at J, with 13 bases in the middle. The CDR3 spans 15 residues. CDR3 amino acids: CASTRSGGTNEKLFF. The CDR3 nucleotides read TGTGCCAGCACCCGGTCGGGGGGAACTAATGAAAAACTGTTTTTT.

This chain links TRBV6-5 with TRBJ2-1; 9 bases are a match to TRBD2. The CDR3 runs to 16 residues. J was trimmed by 4 bases and V by 0 bases; bases with no gene match: 4. CDR1 and CDR2 (germline): MNHEY, SVGAGI. The chain's CDR3 is CASSYSNLAGYNEQFF. CDR3 DNA sequence: TGTGCCAGCAGTTACTCGAATCTAGCGGGATACAATGAGCAGTTCTTC.

The chain uses TRBV7-9 and TRBJ1-3; TRBD1 matches at 7 bases. Germline trimming cut 6 bases from V and 4 bases from J; bases unmatched to any gene: 6. The CDR3 sequence is 14 residues long. Germline V gene sequence: CDR1 SEHNR, CDR2 FQNEAQ (reference sequence). CDR3 region: CASRMTGLGNTIYF. The CDR3 DNA reads as TGTGCCAGCAGGATGACAGGGCTAGGAAACACCATATATTTT.